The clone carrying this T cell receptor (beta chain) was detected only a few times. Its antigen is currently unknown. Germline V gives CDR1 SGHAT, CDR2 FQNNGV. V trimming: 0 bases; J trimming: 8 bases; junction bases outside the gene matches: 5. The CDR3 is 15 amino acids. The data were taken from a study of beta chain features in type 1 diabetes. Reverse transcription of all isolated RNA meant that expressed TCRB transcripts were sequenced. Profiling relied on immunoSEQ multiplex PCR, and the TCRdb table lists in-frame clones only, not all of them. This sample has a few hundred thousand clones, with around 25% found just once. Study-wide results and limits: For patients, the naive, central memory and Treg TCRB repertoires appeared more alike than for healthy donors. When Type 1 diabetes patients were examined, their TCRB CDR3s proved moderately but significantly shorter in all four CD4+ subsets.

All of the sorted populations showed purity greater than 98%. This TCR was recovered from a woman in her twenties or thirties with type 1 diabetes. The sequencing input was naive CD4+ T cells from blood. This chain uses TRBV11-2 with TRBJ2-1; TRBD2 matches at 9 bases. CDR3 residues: CASSLEAGGGYEQFF. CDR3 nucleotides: TGTGCCAGCAGCTTAGAAGCGGGAGGTGGGTATGAGCAGTTCTTC.